The 14 T cell receptor beta chains listed next were all sequenced from one sample in a study of blood T cell repertoires in COVID-19. The protocol was immunoSEQ multiplex PCR, while the TCRdb copy is restricted to in-frame clones and leaves out a portion. This sample has 150,000 to 200,000 clones, with around 83% found just once. Sequences were obtained from peripheral blood. These receptors came from a woman aged 25 to 39 with active or convalescent COVID-19.

This chain connects TRBV29-1 to TRBJ2-1, with a weak D call TRBD2 (5 bases). The CDR3 is 14 amino acids. CDR1 and CDR2 from the germline V gene are SQVTM and ANQGSEA. Between the trimmed V and J ends, which lost 2 bases and 11 bases, there was a span of 19 bases. The CDR3 spells CSVERGQRAQKQFF. CDR3 sequence (DNA): TGCAGCGTTGAACGGGGTCAGAGGGCTCAAAAGCAGTTCTTC.

The rearrangement links TRBV19 to TRBJ1-5; 7 bases map to TRBD1. Unmatched junction bases numbered 5, after V lost 3 bases and J lost 3 bases. CDR3 length equals 15 residues. CDR1 is LNHDA and CDR2 is SQIVND in the germline V gene (reference sequence). This CDR3 reads CASSIGDRNNQPQHF. CDR3 DNA: TGTGCCAGTAGTATCGGGGACAGAAACAATCAGCCCCAGCATTTT.

This clone was detected a few times. The CDR3: CATSSQGQGRSSYNSPLHF. In nucleotides, the CDR3 is TGTGCCACCAGCAGCCAAGGACAGGGGCGCAGCTCCTATAATTCACCCCTCCACTTT. V and J are TRBV15 and TRBJ1-6; TRBD1 agrees at 9 bases. The CDR3 is 19 amino acids. Germline V lookup: CDR1 LNHNV, CDR2 YYDKDF (reference sequence). Trimming took 3 bases from V and 0 from J; bases not matched to a gene: 9.

The V gene is TRBV6-5, the J gene TRBJ1-4; the D gene is possibly TRBD1 (5 bases). V was shortened by 3 bases and J by 5 bases, with 13 bases between the two germline ends. Germline V gives CDR1 MNHEY, CDR2 SVGAGI. CDR3 length equals 15 residues. The CDR3 loop is CASSYQGRTNEKLFF. The CDR3 bases are TGTGCCAGCAGTTATCAAGGCAGGACAAATGAAAAACTGTTTTTT.

The chain recombines TRBV7-6 with TRBJ2-6; D gene unclear. CDR3 length: 17 amino acids. CDR1 and CDR2 from the germline V gene are SGHVS and FNYEAQ. Deletions cut 2 bases from V and 0 bases from J, with 11 bases between. In nucleotides, the CDR3 is TGTGCCAGCAGCTTAAGAACAGAGATCTCTGGGGCCAACGTCCTGACTTTC. Residues: CASSLRTEISGANVLTF.

The chain recombines TRBV5-4 with TRBJ2-7, with 13 bases aligning to TRBD2. The V and J ends lost 4 bases and 2 bases, in that order; junction bases with no gene match: 6. CDR3 size: 16 residues. The germline CDR1 and CDR2 sequences are SGHNT and YYREEE (reference sequence). The CDR3 DNA is TGTGCCAGCAGCCCGGGACTAGCGGGGATTACCTACGAGCAGTACTTC. Amino acids: CASSPGLAGITYEQYF. Drawing the rest from reference TRBV5-4 and TRBJ2-7, the complete variable domain is ETGVTQSPTHLIKTRGQQVTLRCSSQSGHNTVSWYQQALGQGPQFIFQYYREEENGRGNFPPRFSGLQFPNYSSELNVNALELDDSALYLCASSPGLAGITYEQYFGPGTRLTVT.

The chain combines TRBV6-1 with TRBJ1-5; D uncertain. Germline CDR1 MNHNS, CDR2 SASEGT. The ends were cut back, 1 base at V and 3 bases at J, with 13 bases in the middle. The CDR3 covers 16 residues. The CDR3 coding sequence is TGTGCCAGCAGTGAAGGCGGGTGGCAGAACAATCAGCCCCAGCATTTT. The encoded protein is CASSEGGWQNNQPQHF.

The rearrangement links TRBV11-2 to TRBJ1-3; D not certain. Germline lookup yields CDR1 SGHAT and CDR2 FQNNGV. V was clipped by 2 bases and J by 0 bases, with 11 bases between them. The CDR3 spans 16 residues. As DNA, the CDR3 is TGTGCCAGCAGCTTAATGTTAACAGCCTCTGGAAACACCATATATTTT. It codes for CASSLMLTASGNTIYF.

The rearrangement uses TRBV5-6 and TRBJ2-1; 8 nucleotides match TRBD2. The CDR3 is made up of 15 amino acids. J was trimmed by 9 bases and V by 0 bases; bases with no gene match: 8. Germline V lookup: CDR1 SGHDT, CDR2 YYEEEE. The CDR3 loop is CASSLAFRTSSEQFF. CDR3 DNA sequence: TGTGCCAGCAGCTTGGCTTTTAGGACTAGCAGTGAGCAGTTCTTC.

The chain has TRBV28 and TRBJ2-3; D is unresolved. The CDR3 sequence is 13 residues long. CDR1 and CDR2 from the germline V gene are MDHEN and SYDVKM. The germline V and J ends were trimmed by 7 bases and 7 bases, with 15 bases remaining between them. CDR3 sequence (DNA): TGTGCCAGCACTACCCCGGCGGATTATACGCAGTATTTT. Protein sequence: CASTTPADYTQYF.

In this sample, this clone turned up a few times. The CDR3 region is CASSKDTGTGDLGTDTQYF. In DNA form, the CDR3 reads TGTGCCAGCAGCAAAGATACCGGGACAGGGGATTTAGGCACAGATACGCAGTATTTT. V gene TRBV21-1 combines with J gene TRBJ2-3; the tabulated D call, TRBD1, remains unverified against the DNA. TRBV21-1 is a pseudogene. The CDR3 loop spans 19 amino acids.

The chain has TRBV9 and TRBJ2-5, with no clear D. The germline gives CDR1 SGDLS, CDR2 YYNGEE. The CDR3 consists of 14 residues. V was shortened by 3 bases and J by 2 bases, with 11 bases between the two germline ends. The CDR3: CASSGSRVQETQYF. CDR3 coding DNA: TGTGCCAGCAGCGGCTCCCGGGTTCAAGAGACCCAGTACTTC.

The table lists this clone with a count of one. This rearrangement joins TRBV5-6 to TRBJ1-3; 7 bases map to TRBD1. CDR3 length equals 16 residues. V lost 4 bases and J lost 0; bases outside the gene matches: 7. The germline V gene encodes CDR1 SGHDT and CDR2 YYEEEE. The CDR3 sequence is CASSTGTVYSGNTIYF. The CDR3 bases are TGTGCCAGCAGCACCGGGACAGTGTACTCTGGAAACACCATATATTTT.

The J gene is TRBJ1-2, the V gene TRBV11-2, with D tentatively TRBD1 (5 bases). Germline CDR1 and CDR2: SGHAT and FQNNGV. The CDR3 contains 15 residues. Deletions cut 3 bases from V and 7 bases from J, with 18 bases between. The CDR3 protein is CASSFFKGPSAGYTF. CDR3 bases: TGTGCCAGCAGCTTTTTCAAGGGGCCGTCTGCTGGCTACACCTTC. The whole variable domain, filled in from reference TRBV11-2 and TRBJ1-2, reads EAGVAQSPRYKIIEKRQSVAFWCNPISGHATLYWYQQILGQGPKLLIQFQNNGVVDDSQLPKDRFSAERLKGVDSTLKIQPAKLEDSAVYLCASSFFKGPSAGYTFGSGTRLTVV.